Given below is one T cell receptor beta chain in context. Its antigen is not identified. The data belong to a study of T cell responses to AZD1222 COVID-19 vaccine. Study-wide findings and caveats: Most donors were white British and more were female, and clonal diversity was possibly underestimated. Spike-wide vaccine-associated CD4 TCRs dominated at 160-218 and 743-854. Close to half of spike-specific TCRs reportedly recognize unmutated variant regions. No day 14 peak samples; only post-peak repertoires were characterized.

The germline V and J ends were trimmed by 7 bases and 7 bases, with 14 bases remaining between them. This CDR3 contains 12 residues. The germline V gene encodes CDR1 SQVTM and CDR2 ANQGSEA. Here immunoSEQ multiplex PCR was the method, and the copy in TCRdb shows in-frame clones only, minus some. Here the sample spans approximately 150,000 clones, 85% to 90% being singletons. The receptor was derived from an adult who received the AZD1222 COVID-19 vaccine. The sample was peripheral blood, taken 28 days after the second AZD1222 dose. V and J are TRBV29-1 and TRBJ1-5; maybe TRBD1 (5 bases). CDR3 coding DNA: TGCAGCGCCGGGGCGAAGTTCCAGCCCCAGCATTTT. Translating it yields CSAGAKFQPQHF.